This entry lists 16 T cell receptor beta chains sequenced from one sample in a study of shared clonotypes between healthy human individuals. TCRdb's table, derived via immunoSEQ multiplex PCR, lists solely in-frame clones and lacks some. The data hold fewer than 600,000 clones, with 70% to 80% observed a single time. Material for sequencing was PBMCs. These receptors came from a middle-aged woman in good health. Some clones in this sample may be carry-over from other donors' samples.

CDR3 DNA: TGCGCCAGCCTCACGCGGAGGGCAGCTAATAGCAATCAGCCCCAGCATTTT. This gives the protein CASLTRRAANSNQPQHF. This chain joins TRBV4-1 and TRBJ1-5, with D unclear. The CDR3 totals 17 residues. V was clipped by 8 bases and J by 0 bases, with 20 bases between them. Germline V lookup: CDR1 MGHRA, CDR2 YSYEKL.

The chain recombines TRBV5-6 with TRBJ2-5; D ambiguous. CDR1 SGHDT and CDR2 YYEEEE come from the germline V gene. Trimming removed 2 bases from V and 2 bases from J, with 13 bases in between. The CDR3 has 15 amino acids. The CDR3 bases are TGTGCCAGCAGCTTCTACTACTGGAAGCAAGAGACCCAGTACTTC. Translating gives CASSFYYWKQETQYF. The whole variable domain, filled in from reference TRBV5-6 and TRBJ2-5, reads DAGVTQSPTHLIKTRGQQVTLRCSPKSGHDTVSWYQQALGQGPQFIFQYYEEEERQRGNFPDRFSGHQFPNYSSELNVNALLLGDSALYLCASSFYYWKQETQYFGPGTRLLVL.

The chain combines TRBV30 with TRBJ2-1; no clear D. This CDR3 region has 12 residues. The germline gives CDR1 GTSNPN, CDR2 SVGIG (reference sequence). The ends were cut back, 0 bases at V and 6 bases at J, with 6 bases in the middle. In nucleotides, the CDR3 is TGTGCCTGGAGTGTACTACCCAATGAGCAGTTCTTC. This encodes CAWSVLPNEQFF.

The chain couples TRBV10-3 to TRBJ1-5; TRBD1 agrees at 7 bases. Per germline, CDR1 ENHRY and CDR2 SYGVKD. After removal of 1 base from V and 7 bases from J, the junction contained 7 bases not matched to a gene. The CDR3 consists of 15 residues. This CDR3 is CAISEFSGGGQPQHF. Here the CDR3 DNA reads TGTGCCATCAGTGAGTTTTCAGGGGGTGGCCAGCCCCAGCATTTT.

In DNA form, the CDR3 reads TGTGCCACCAGCAGAGAAGCAGGGGGCACGACTAATGAAAAACTGTTTTTT. It codes for CATSREAGGTTNEKLFF. This chain uses TRBV15 with TRBJ1-4, with 8 bases lining up with TRBD1. V lost 0 bases, J lost 2 bases, and 5 bases stayed unmatched. The CDR3 totals 17 residues. Per the germline V gene, CDR1 is LNHNV and CDR2 is YYDKDF (reference sequence).

The chain links TRBV6-5 to TRBJ1-1; a possible D gene is TRBD1 (5 bases). This CDR3 has 14 residues. CDR1 and CDR2 from the germline V gene are MNHEY and SVGAGI. V shed 7 bases and J shed 3 bases, with 15 bases lying between them. The CDR3 DNA reads as TGTGCCAGCAAACATCATGGGGCTTACACTGAAGCTTTCTTT. This encodes CASKHHGAYTEAFF.

The V call is TRBV2, the J call TRBJ1-2, with TRBD1 matching 9 bases. This CDR3 is built from 15 residues. The germline V gene has CDR1 SNHLY and CDR2 FYNNEI. The ends lost 7 bases at V and 5 bases at J; junction bases unmatched: 11. CDR3 nucleotide sequence: TGTGCCAGCACGTCCGGGACAGGGAGGCCGTATGGCTACACCTTC. Protein product: CASTSGTGRPYGYTF.

The chain couples TRBV30 to TRBJ1-6; D unclear. V lost 4 bases to trimming and J lost 7 bases, with 8 bases between them. There are 12 residues in the CDR3. Germline CDR1 reads GTSNPN; CDR2 reads SVGIG (reference sequence). The chain's CDR3 is CAWMLGNSPLHF. CDR3 DNA: TGTGCCTGGATGCTTGGGAATTCACCCCTCCACTTT.

The chain has TRBV18 and TRBJ2-7; D remains ambiguous. V was cut by 3 bases and J by 0 bases, with 9 bases left in between. This CDR3 is built from 14 residues. CDR1 is KGHSH, CDR2 LQKENI, per germline. CDR3 protein: CASSPQDGSYEQYF. CDR3 bases: TGTGCCAGCTCACCTCAGGACGGCTCCTACGAGCAGTACTTC.

The chain carries TRBV18 and TRBJ1-1; perhaps TRBD1 as D (5 bases). The V gene's germline CDR1 is KGHSH and CDR2 LQKENI. The ends were cut back, 3 bases at V and 5 bases at J, with 16 bases in the middle. This CDR3 is 15 amino acids long. In nucleotides, the CDR3 is TGTGCCAGCTCACCTAGAGACAGAGCTAGTACTGAAGCTTTCTTT. It encodes CASSPRDRASTEAFF.

The chain joins TRBV7-8 to TRBJ2-2; 7 nucleotides line up with TRBD2. CDR1 is SGHVS and CDR2 is FQNEAQ in the germline V gene. V gave up 2 bases and J gave up 4 bases; unmatched junction bases: 4. The CDR3 consists of 15 residues. The CDR3 reads CASSLRGRGTGELFF. The CDR3 DNA is TGTGCCAGCAGCTTACGTGGGAGGGGCACCGGGGAGCTGTTTTTT. The full variable domain, completed using reference TRBV7-8 and TRBJ2-2, is GAGVSQSPRYKVAKRGQDVALRCDPISGHVSLFWYQQALGQGPEFLTYFQNEAQLDKSGLPSDRFFAERPEGSVSTLKIQRTQQEDSAVYLCASSLRGRGTGELFFGEGSRLTVL.

The chain combines TRBV5-6 with TRBJ2-7; D is perhaps TRBD1 (6 bases). The CDR3 totals 15 residues. In germline, CDR1 is SGHDT, CDR2 YYEEEE. Trimming pared 4 bases from V and 0 bases from J, leaving 14 bases between. CDR3 nucleotide sequence: TGTGCCAGCAGCCAGTACCGGGACACCTCCTACGAGCAGTACTTC. Translating it yields CASSQYRDTSYEQYF. Filled out from reference TRBV5-6 and TRBJ2-7, the complete variable domain reads DAGVTQSPTHLIKTRGQQVTLRCSPKSGHDTVSWYQQALGQGPQFIFQYYEEEERQRGNFPDRFSGHQFPNYSSELNVNALLLGDSALYLCASSQYRDTSYEQYFGPGTRLTVT.

The chain has TRBV28 and TRBJ2-7; D not certain. CDR1 is MDHEN, CDR2 SYDVKM, per germline. V was shortened by 5 bases and J by 2 bases, with 10 bases between the two germline ends. The CDR3 covers 13 residues. The DNA of the CDR3 is TGTGCCAGCAGTGGAAGGATTCCCTACGAGCAGTACTTC. The encoded protein is CASSGRIPYEQYF.

The chain recombines TRBV10-3 with TRBJ2-7, with 7 bases aligning to TRBD2. CDR3 length: 14 amino acids. Germline lookup yields CDR1 ENHRY and CDR2 SYGVKD. V lost 3 bases, J lost 6 bases, and 8 bases stayed unmatched. In DNA form, the CDR3 reads TGTGCCATCAGTGAAGGCCAGCGGGACGCCGAGCAGTACTTC. Amino acid sequence: CAISEGQRDAEQYF.

This clone occurred once. The chain joins TRBV28 to TRBJ1-5; TRBD1 might be the D (6 bases). V was cut by 7 bases and J by 6 bases, with 16 bases left in between. Germline loops: CDR1 MDHEN, CDR2 SYDVKM. The CDR3 runs to 14 residues. The chain's CDR3 is CASTPDRYGQPQHF. The DNA for the CDR3 is TGTGCCAGCACCCCCGACAGGTACGGTCAGCCCCAGCATTTT. Variable domain in full (rest from reference TRBV28 and TRBJ1-5): DVKVTQSSRYLVKRTGEKVFLECVQDMDHENMFWYRQDPGLGLRLIYFSYDVKMKEKGDIPEGYSVSREKKERFSLILESASTNQTSMYLCASTPDRYGQPQHFGDGTRLSIL.

The CDR3 protein is CASSQGDPRRGYGYTF. CDR3 sequence (DNA): TGCGCCAGCAGCCAAGGGGACCCACGACGGGGCTATGGCTACACCTTC. V gene TRBV4-1 combines with J gene TRBJ1-2; tentative D call: TRBD1 (5 bases). V lost 1 base, J lost 4 bases, and 16 bases lay in between. The CDR3 contains 16 residues. Germline V lookup: CDR1 MGHRA, CDR2 YSYEKL.